This section outlines one T cell receptor (beta chain) sequence together with its context. Its antigen is undetermined. Other nucleotide sequences in the sample specify the same CDR3. These data are taken from a study of beta chain features in type 1 diabetes. Findings and caveats of the study: At VDJ recombination sites, type 1 diabetes patients had fewer insertions and more deleted nucleotides. In patients and controls equally, PCR might favor templates that are shorter.

The purity of all sorted populations exceeded 95%. What was sequenced were expressed TCRB transcripts, since all of the isolated RNA had been reverse transcribed. TCRdb keeps only in-frame clones here, not all; method: immunoSEQ multiplex PCR. The sample lists roughly 370,000 clones, approximately 15% occurring once. The CDR3 has 15 residues. Germline values: CDR1 SGHTA, CDR2 FQGNSA. The trim removed 4 bases at V and 1 base at J, leaving 0 bases unmatched. Sequencing was done on a sample of naive CD4+ T cells from blood. The TCR comes from a man aged 25-45 years in good health. The chain is built from TRBV7-2 and TRBJ2-5; 13 positions match TRBD2. The CDR3 here is CASSWTSGGQETQYF. The DNA for the CDR3 is TGTGCCAGCAGCTGGACTAGCGGGGGCCAAGAGACCCAGTACTTC. Variable domain in full (rest from reference TRBV7-2 and TRBJ2-5): GAGVSQSPSNKVTEKGKDVELRCDPISGHTALYWYRQSLGQGLEFLIYFQGNSAPDKSGLPSDRFSAERTGGSVSTLTIQRTQQEDSAVYLCASSWTSGGQETQYFGPGTRLLVL.